The 2 T cell receptor beta chains below were found in one sample sequenced in a study of blood T cells in healthy people across ages. A second PCR of about 7 to 12 cycles used a sample-barcoded 5' primer and a J-beta primer mix. Via MiXCR, TCRdb re-called the 5' RACE reads, giving one row per CDR3 protein. The sample carries around 1,800,000 distinct CDR3 sequences, approximately 40% recorded once. What was sequenced was blood. The receptors derive from a human donor in good health.

This clonotype was observed a few times. V gene TRBV12-5 combines with J gene TRBJ2-5; no clear D gene. CDR1 is LGHNT and CDR2 is FRNRAP in the germline V gene. This CDR3 has 13 amino acids. Trimming removed 4 bases from V and 1 base from J, with 7 bases in between. Written as DNA, the CDR3 is TGTGCTAGTGGTTACCACCTCCAAGAGACCCAGTACTTC. Its protein product is CASGYHLQETQYF.

This clonotype was observed a few times. The CDR3 spells CASSELLAGGYTF. Written as DNA, the CDR3 is TGTGCCAGCAGTGAACTTCTCGCGGGTGGCTACACCTTC. The chain combines TRBV2 with TRBJ1-2; D not resolved. V was pared by 2 bases and J by 7 bases, with 11 bases between. Looked up from germline, CDR1 is SNHLY and CDR2 is FYNNEI. This CDR3 spans 13 amino acids.